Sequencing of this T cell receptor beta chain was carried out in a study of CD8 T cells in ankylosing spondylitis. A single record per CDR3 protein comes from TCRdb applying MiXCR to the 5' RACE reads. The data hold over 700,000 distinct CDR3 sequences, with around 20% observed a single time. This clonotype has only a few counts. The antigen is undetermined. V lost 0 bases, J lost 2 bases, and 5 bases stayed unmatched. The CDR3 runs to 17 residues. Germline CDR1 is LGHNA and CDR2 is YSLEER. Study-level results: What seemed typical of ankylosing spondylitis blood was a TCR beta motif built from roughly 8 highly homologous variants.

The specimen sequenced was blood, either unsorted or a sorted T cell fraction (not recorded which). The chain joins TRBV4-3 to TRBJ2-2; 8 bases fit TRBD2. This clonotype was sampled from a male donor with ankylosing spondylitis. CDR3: CASSQDWREANTGELFF. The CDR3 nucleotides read TGCGCCAGCAGCCAAGATTGGCGGGAGGCAAACACCGGGGAGCTGTTTTTT.